This paragraph covers one T cell receptor (beta chain) sequence. The data are from a study of CD8 T cells in Susac syndrome. RNA amounts of roughly 0.45 to 1 ug underwent reverse transcription with random hexamers. TCRdb re-analysed the immunoSEQ multiplex PCR reads in MiXCR, keeping a single row per CDR3 protein. The repertoire holds some 150,000 distinct CDR3 sequences, with roughly 94% as singletons. After removal of 3 bases from V and 6 bases from J, the junction contained 4 bases not matched to a gene. Germline-derived CDR1 and CDR2 are SQVTM and ANQGSEA. The CDR3 contains 13 residues. Sequencing was performed on CD4+ T cells from PBMCs. The source of this sequence is a human donor in good health. This rearrangement joins TRBV29-1 to TRBJ1-2, with TRBD1 matching over 10 bases. CDR3 sequence reads: CSVEGQGMDGYTF. The CDR3 nucleotides are TGCAGCGTTGAGGGACAGGGGATGGATGGCTACACCTTC.